The 28 T cell receptor beta chains listed next were all sequenced from one sample in a study of beta chain features in type 1 diabetes. TCRB transcripts that were expressed got sequenced, as all of the isolated RNA had been reverse transcribed. Clones were read by immunoSEQ multiplex PCR, and TCRdb kept only the in-frame ones, dropping some. The sample holds under 250,000 clones, over 11% seen once. Study-level findings and limits: When Type 1 diabetes patients were examined, their TCRB CDR3s proved moderately but significantly shorter in all four CD4+ subsets.

No antigen is known for these receptors. Specimen: naive CD4+ T cells from blood. The receptor source for this set is a man between 25 and 39 years old with type 1 diabetes.

In its sample, this clone was seen a few times. The gene calls are TRBV19 and TRBJ1-1; a weak D match, TRBD1 (6 bases). Looked up from germline, CDR1 is LNHDA and CDR2 is SQIVND (reference sequence). The CDR3 has 18 amino acids. V shed 2 bases and J shed 3 bases, with 22 bases lying between them. The chain's CDR3 is CASSIRSGPRGRDTEAFF. The CDR3 coding sequence is TGTGCCAGTAGTATAAGGAGCGGGCCAAGGGGGAGGGACACTGAAGCTTTCTTT.

The chain recombines TRBV21-1 with TRBJ2-1; no check of the table's D call, TRBD2, against the DNA was made. TRBV21-1 is a pseudogene segment. The CDR3 is made up of 17 amino acids. As DNA, the CDR3 is TGTGCCAGCAGCAGGCCCCTAGCGACCCACGGCCACAATGAGCAGTTCTTC. Amino acids: CASSRPLATHGHNEQFF.

A few counts support this clone. This chain links TRBV27 with TRBJ1-6; D remains ambiguous. Trimming removed 2 bases at V and 7 bases at J, with 9 bases between. The CDR3 loop spans 14 amino acids. From germline, CDR1 is MNHEY and CDR2 SMNVEV (reference sequence). The CDR3 sequence: CASSLNGYNSPLHF. DNA of the CDR3: TGTGCCAGCAGTTTAAACGGGTACAATTCACCCCTCCACTTT.

CDR3 DNA: TGTGCCAGCAGTGATCAGGGGGTAGCCGGCTACACCTTC. It yields the protein CASSDQGVAGYTF. The chain combines TRBV2 with TRBJ1-2, with 7 bases identical to TRBD1. The CDR3 runs 13 residues. CDR1 is SNHLY and CDR2 is FYNNEI in the germline V gene. After removal of 3 bases from V and 8 bases from J, the junction contained 6 bases not matched to a gene.

In this sample, this clone turned up a few times. V usage is TRBV7-9 and J usage is TRBJ2-5, with TRBD2 matching over 11 bases. V lost 5 bases to trimming and J lost 5 bases; unmatched junction nucleotides: 7. The CDR3 is 15 residues long. CDR1 is SEHNR and CDR2 is FQNEAQ in the germline V gene (reference sequence). The CDR3 region has the DNA TGTGCCAGCAGCCGGCTAGCGGGGGGTTTTGAGACCCAGTACTTC. Amino acid sequence: CASSRLAGGFETQYF.

The chain couples TRBV27 to TRBJ1-5; no firm D call. Germline V lookup: CDR1 MNHEY, CDR2 SMNVEV (reference sequence). Trimming took off 7 bases at V and 3 bases at J, with 16 bases between the two ends. This CDR3 comprises 15 residues. The CDR3 reads CASNSAGRLNQPQHF. CDR3 nucleotides: TGTGCCAGCAATTCCGCCGGGAGGCTCAATCAGCCCCAGCATTTT.

The gene calls are TRBV28 and TRBJ2-7; D possibly corresponds to TRBD2 (5 bases). Trimming stripped 2 bases from V and 7 bases from J, with 12 bases between. The CDR3 runs to 13 residues. Germline V CDR1 and CDR2: MDHEN, SYDVKM. The CDR3 loop reads CASSLTNPGEQYF. In DNA form, the CDR3 reads TGTGCCAGCAGTTTAACTAACCCGGGGGAGCAGTACTTC.

This clone was seen a single time. The V and J genes are TRBV6-1 and TRBJ1-2; a possible D gene is TRBD1 (5 bases). This CDR3 region has 13 residues. The ends were cut back, 5 bases at V and 4 bases at J, with 11 bases in the middle. CDR1 is MNHNS, CDR2 SASEGT, per germline. The CDR3 region is CASSPQGGYGYTF. The CDR3 region has the DNA TGTGCCAGCAGTCCCCAGGGAGGCTATGGCTACACCTTC.

This clone came up a few times. The chain carries TRBV10-3 and TRBJ1-5, with unresolved D. There are 14 residues in the CDR3. The V and J ends lost 0 bases and 4 bases respectively, with 7 bases between them. Germline V gene lookup returns CDR1 ENHRY and CDR2 SYGVKD. CDR3: CAISESNLNQPQHF. For the CDR3, the DNA is TGTGCCATCAGTGAGTCAAACCTAAATCAGCCCCAGCATTTT.

This clone was counted between two and nine times. The chain uses TRBV4-1 and TRBJ2-7, with TRBD2 matching over 8 bases. Trimming cost V 4 bases and J 3 bases; bases outside gene matches: 14. Germline CDR1 is MGHRA and CDR2 is YSYEKL. The CDR3 length is 17 residues. CDR3 sequence reads: CASSLSVVSGKLYEQYF. DNA of the CDR3: TGCGCCAGCAGCCTTAGCGTAGTTAGCGGGAAACTCTACGAGCAGTACTTC.

A few counts support this clone. The chain recombines TRBV7-9 with TRBJ2-7; 8 nucleotides align to TRBD1. V dropped 7 bases and J dropped 1; count of bases not matched to a gene: 12. The CDR3 is made up of 16 amino acids. Germline V gene sequence: CDR1 SEHNR, CDR2 FQNEAQ (reference sequence). Here the CDR3 reads CASNSIARQGSYEQYF. CDR3 bases: TGTGCCAGCAATAGTATAGCGAGACAGGGGTCCTACGAGCAGTACTTC.

The chain combines TRBV2 with TRBJ1-5; D is unresolved. Germline V gene lookup returns CDR1 SNHLY and CDR2 FYNNEI. Between the trimmed V and J ends, which lost 5 bases and 1 base, there was a span of 12 bases. The CDR3 loop spans 15 amino acids. The CDR3 region is CASSRPGNSNQPQHF. For the CDR3, the DNA is TGTGCCAGCAGTCGACCAGGCAACAGCAATCAGCCCCAGCATTTT.

The CDR3 is CSVEPGGGQPQHF. In DNA, the CDR3 is TGCAGCGTTGAGCCTGGGGGGGGCCAGCCCCAGCATTTT. V and J are TRBV29-1 and TRBJ1-5; a possible D gene is TRBD1 (6 bases). The germline CDR1 and CDR2 sequences are SQVTM and ANQGSEA. The V gene lost 3 bases and the J gene lost 7 bases, with 13 bases spanning the gap. This CDR3 is 13 amino acids long.

This clone was seen only a few times. An end of the junction does not agree with germline; a read error may underlie this. V gene TRBV4-1 combines with J gene TRBJ1-2; 7 bases agree with TRBD1. CDR1 is MGHRA, CDR2 YSYEKL, per germline. The CDR3 length is 14 residues. CDR3 sequence reads: CASSQAGGSYGYTF. CDR3 DNA sequence: TGTGCCAGCAGCCAAGCAGGGGGAAGCTATGGCTACACCTTC.

This chain joins TRBV27 and TRBJ2-1; D is perhaps TRBD2 (6 bases). Trimming cost V 3 bases and J 5 bases, with 14 bases left between them. This CDR3 spans 15 amino acids. The germline gives CDR1 MNHEY, CDR2 SMNVEV (reference sequence). This CDR3 reads CASSFLRELNNEQFF. In DNA form, the CDR3 reads TGTGCCAGCAGTTTTCTACGGGAGCTCAACAATGAGCAGTTCTTC.

The V and J genes are TRBV7-9 and TRBJ2-7; no clear D gene. The CDR3 spans 14 residues. Germline CDR1 SEHNR, CDR2 FQNEAQ (reference sequence). With 5 bases removed from V and 3 bases from J, the gap between germline ends came to 14 bases. The CDR3 sequence: CASSPGWLGYEQYF. DNA of the CDR3: TGTGCCAGCAGCCCCGGGTGGTTAGGCTACGAGCAGTACTTC.

This rearrangement joins TRBV7-2 to TRBJ2-1, with TRBD2 matching 8 bases. The J segment lost 6 bases and the V segment lost 5 bases, leaving 12 bases of the junction unmatched. Germline CDR1 SGHTA, CDR2 FQGNSA. The CDR3 contains 16 residues. The DNA of the CDR3 is TGTGCCAGCAGCACCCCAGCGGGAGTAGGTCGCAATGAGCAGTTCTTC. It yields the protein CASSTPAGVGRNEQFF. Combining the CDR3 with reference TRBV7-2 and TRBJ2-1 gives the whole variable domain GAGVSQSPSNKVTEKGKDVELRCDPISGHTALYWYRQSLGQGLEFLIYFQGNSAPDKSGLPSDRFSAERTGGSVSTLTIQRTQQEDSAVYLCASSTPAGVGRNEQFFGPGTRLTVL.

There are a few counts of this clone. The chain uses TRBV7-9 and TRBJ1-1; D is possibly TRBD1 (5 bases). Trimming left V 5 bases short and J 5 bases short, with 9 bases between. This CDR3 comprises 12 residues. Looked up from germline, CDR1 is SEHNR and CDR2 is FQNEAQ (reference sequence). The CDR3 region is CASSGSGTEAFF. CDR3 bases: TGTGCCAGCAGCGGCTCAGGGACTGAAGCTTTCTTT.

The V and J genes are TRBV27 and TRBJ1-2; 9 nucleotides align to TRBD1. With 7 bases clipped from V and 4 bases from J, the junction kept 1 base outside the gene matches. The germline V gene encodes CDR1 MNHEY and CDR2 SMNVEV (reference sequence). The CDR3 length is 12 residues. CDR3 nucleotide sequence: TGTGCCAGCAAGGGACAGGGCTATGGCTACACCTTC. Translated, it gives CASKGQGYGYTF.

The chain links TRBV4-1 to TRBJ1-2; weak D call: TRBD1 (6 bases). The CDR3 is made up of 15 amino acids. Trimming took 5 bases from V and 4 from J, leaving 17 bases between them. CDR1 is MGHRA and CDR2 is YSYEKL in the germline V gene. The DNA of the CDR3 is TGCGCCAGCAGCATGGCCAGGGGAGGGAGCTATGGCTACACCTTC. Residues: CASSMARGGSYGYTF.

V usage is TRBV30 and J usage is TRBJ2-1; 12 bases match TRBD2. The CDR3 loop spans 15 amino acids. V lost 2 bases and J lost 7; bases outside the gene matches: 6. The germline V gene has CDR1 GTSNPN and CDR2 SVGIG (reference sequence). The CDR3 sequence is CAWSLTSGSSNEQFF. DNA of the CDR3: TGTGCCTGGAGTCTGACTAGCGGGAGTTCTAATGAGCAGTTCTTC.

This clone has more than one count but fewer than ten. The DNA for the CDR3 is TGTGCCAGCGCCTTCCCAGGGGTACAAGAGACCCAGTACTTC. It is translated as CASAFPGVQETQYF. This sequence joins TRBV7-9 and TRBJ2-5; the D gene is possibly TRBD1 (6 bases). Trimming left V 8 bases short and J 2 bases short, with 15 bases between. CDR3 length: 14 amino acids. The germline gives CDR1 SEHNR, CDR2 FQNEAQ (reference sequence).

The chain has TRBV5-1 and TRBJ2-1, with D perhaps matching TRBD2 (5 bases). There are 17 residues in the CDR3. Trimming left V 0 bases short and J 1 base short, with 14 bases between. Germline values: CDR1 SGHRS, CDR2 YFSETQ. CDR3 region: CASSLVGSGPSYNEQFF. The CDR3 DNA sequence: TGCGCCAGCAGCTTGGTGGGGAGCGGTCCTTCCTACAATGAGCAGTTCTTC.

This clone was observed a few times. The rearrangement joins TRBV5-6 to TRBJ2-1; D is unclear. V was shortened by 5 bases and J by 5 bases, with 5 bases between the two germline ends. The germline V gene encodes CDR1 SGHDT and CDR2 YYEEEE. This CDR3 has 11 amino acids. The CDR3 loop is CASRSDNEQFF. In nucleotides, the CDR3 is TGTGCCAGCAGGTCTGACAATGAGCAGTTCTTC. Filled out from reference TRBV5-6 and TRBJ2-1, the complete variable domain reads DAGVTQSPTHLIKTRGQQVTLRCSPKSGHDTVSWYQQALGQGPQFIFQYYEEEERQRGNFPDRFSGHQFPNYSSELNVNALLLGDSALYLCASRSDNEQFFGPGTRLTVL.

This clone has more than one count but fewer than ten. Here the CDR3 DNA reads TGTGCCACCAGCTTCCGGGACCAAGAGACCCAGTACTTC. Protein sequence: CATSFRDQETQYF. The chain joins TRBV15 to TRBJ2-5; no definite D call. Trimming took off 5 bases at V and 0 bases at J, with 7 bases between the two ends. The CDR3 loop spans 13 amino acids. Germline CDR1 reads LNHNV; CDR2 reads YYDKDF (reference sequence).

V and J are TRBV28 and TRBJ2-4; 7 nucleotides match TRBD2. The CDR3 has 15 residues. The trim removed 5 bases at V and 5 bases at J, leaving 9 bases unmatched. The germline CDR1 and CDR2 sequences are MDHEN and SYDVKM. Here the CDR3 reads CASSVGEGFQNIQYF. The CDR3, as DNA: TGTGCCAGCAGTGTCGGGGAGGGATTCCAAAACATTCAGTACTTC.

This chain links TRBV2 with TRBJ2-7; tentatively, D is TRBD2 (5 bases). V gave up 5 bases and J gave up 6 bases, with 20 bases separating them. This CDR3 has 15 amino acids. Germline CDR1 SNHLY, CDR2 FYNNEI. The CDR3 sequence is CASSISLAGVGEQYF. In DNA form, the CDR3 reads TGTGCCAGCAGTATCTCGCTAGCCGGGGTGGGCGAGCAGTACTTC.

The rearrangement links TRBV4-1 to TRBJ2-3; D gene uncertain. Trimming left V 1 base short and J 1 base short, with 6 bases between. In germline, CDR1 is MGHRA, CDR2 YSYEKL. The CDR3 covers 14 residues. CDR3: CASSQARGTDTQYF. CDR3 DNA sequence: TGCGCCAGCAGCCAAGCCCGTGGCACAGATACGCAGTATTTT.